A single sample gave rise to the 19 T cell receptor beta chains below, sequenced in a study of shared clonotypes between healthy human individuals. Measured with immunoSEQ multiplex PCR; TCRdb has only the in-frame clones, and not every one. This table has roughly 2.4 million clones, nearly 97% appearing once. Sequencing used naive CD4+ T cells sorted from blood. Regarding subset: CD45RA+ positively selected. Source of these receptors: a man younger than 35 in good health.

The chain uses TRBV30 and TRBJ1-4, with D possibly being TRBD1 (6 bases). Germline values: CDR1 GTSNPN, CDR2 SVGIG (reference sequence). CDR3 length: 13 amino acids. V shed 5 bases and J shed 7 bases, with 14 bases lying between them. Written as DNA, the CDR3 is TGTGCCTGGGCCGGGGGGGCTACTGAAAAACTGTTTTTT. The encoded protein is CAWAGGATEKLFF. The full variable domain, its missing parts supplied by reference TRBV30 and TRBJ1-4, is SQTIHQWPATLVQPVGSPLSLECTVEGTSNPNLYWYRQAAGRGLQLLFYSVGIGQISSEVPQNLSASRPQDRQFILSSKKLLLSDSGFYLCAWAGGATEKLFFGSGTQLSVL.

This chain connects TRBV19 to TRBJ2-3; D is perhaps TRBD2 (6 bases). Germline CDR1 reads LNHDA; CDR2 reads SQIVND (reference sequence). V was shortened by 8 bases and J by 6 bases, with 21 bases between the two germline ends. CDR3 length: 15 amino acids. The CDR3 reads CASGKGLNLGDTQYF. For the CDR3, the DNA is TGTGCCAGTGGGAAGGGACTGAACCTGGGGGATACGCAGTATTTT.

The rearrangement uses TRBV4-1 and TRBJ2-7, with D possibly being TRBD1 or TRBD2 (6 bases each). The CDR3 contains 15 residues. Germline V gene data show CDR1 as MGHRA and CDR2 as YSYEKL. Trimming took off 1 base at V and 0 bases at J, with 10 bases between the two ends. The CDR3 nucleotides are TGCGCCAGCAGCCAAGGGAGGGGGGCCTCCTACGAGCAGTACTTC. Its translation is CASSQGRGASYEQYF.

Notes on this clone: At the DNA level, this CDR3 is encoded by other sequences in the same sample as well. This chain joins TRBV19 and TRBJ1-5; 9 nucleotides line up with TRBD1. The CDR3 length is 15 residues. After removal of 2 bases from V and 4 bases from J, the junction contained 3 bases not matched to a gene. Germline CDR1 is LNHDA and CDR2 is SQIVND (reference sequence). CDR3 sequence (DNA): TGTGCCAGTAGTATACAAGGACAGGGGAATCAGCCCCAGCATTTT. Translation: CASSIQGQGNQPQHF.

The J gene is TRBJ2-3, the V gene TRBV6-1; 8 nucleotides align to TRBD1. The germline V gene encodes CDR1 MNHNS and CDR2 SASEGT. J was trimmed by 5 bases and V by 6 bases; bases with no gene match: 7. CDR3 length: 14 amino acids. As DNA, the CDR3 is TGTGCCAGCAGCCTACAGGGGGAGTTAGATACGCAGTATTTT. Amino acid sequence: CASSLQGELDTQYF.

The chain recombines TRBV10-1 with TRBJ2-3; D gene unclear. Looked up from germline, CDR1 is WNHNN and CDR2 is SYGVQD (reference sequence). V lost 3 bases to trimming and J lost 4 bases, with 5 bases between them. CDR3 length equals 12 residues. In DNA form, the CDR3 reads TGCGCCAGCAGTGAAAGGGCAGATACGCAGTATTTT. Encoded protein: CASSERADTQYF.

CDR3 DNA: TGTGCCAGCAGCGCGAGGGGGCCCACCGGGGAGCTGTTTTTT. Residues: CASSARGPTGELFF. The genes are TRBV6-1 and TRBJ2-2, with 7 bases fitting TRBD1. The CDR3 consists of 14 residues. Germline CDR1 and CDR2: MNHNS and SASEGT. The junction had 5 bases not matched to a gene; V was cut back by 6 bases and J by 4 bases.

The chain employs TRBV10-3 and TRBJ1-1, with a tentative D call TRBD1 (5 bases). Per germline, CDR1 ENHRY and CDR2 SYGVKD. This CDR3 is 11 amino acids long. V lost 8 bases and J lost 6, with 10 bases in between. The DNA of the CDR3 is TGTGCCATCGGGACGGGGGCTGAAGCTTTCTTT. Translating it yields CAIGTGAEAFF.

J is TRBJ2-5 and V is TRBV5-4; TRBD2 matches at 9 bases. The trim removed 4 bases at V and 1 base at J, leaving 2 bases unmatched. The CDR3 is 14 residues long. The germline V gene encodes CDR1 SGHNT and CDR2 YYREEE (reference sequence). In DNA form, the CDR3 reads TGTGCCAGCAGCCGCGGGGGGGGCCAAGAGACCCAGTACTTC. This translates into CASSRGGGQETQYF.

The V call is TRBV11-3, the J call TRBJ2-7, with D maybe TRBD2 (5 bases). Germline V CDR1 and CDR2: SGHNT, YENEEA. The V end was cut by 4 bases, the J end by 5 bases, with 12 bases between. This CDR3 has 13 amino acids. Here the CDR3 reads CASSSHGKNEQYF. DNA for the CDR3: TGTGCCAGCAGCTCGCACGGGAAAAACGAGCAGTACTTC.

The gene calls are TRBV7-2 and TRBJ2-2; D might be TRBD1 (6 bases). V lost 1 base to trimming and J lost 4 bases, with 10 bases between them. The CDR3 has 15 residues. Germline V gene data show CDR1 as SGHTA and CDR2 as FQGNSA. CDR3 region: CASSLGAGVTGELFF. Written as DNA, the CDR3 is TGTGCCAGCAGCTTAGGGGCAGGGGTCACCGGGGAGCTGTTTTTT.

The chain combines TRBV6-5 with TRBJ2-7; D is unresolved. The CDR3 covers 16 residues. CDR1 and CDR2 from the germline V gene are MNHEY and SVGAGI. The V end was cut by 2 bases, the J end by 0 bases, with 14 bases between. The DNA for the CDR3 is TGTGCCAGCAGTTACGTGGCGGACCCAAGCTCCTACGAGCAGTACTTC. Its protein product is CASSYVADPSSYEQYF.

The CDR3 DNA reads as TGTGCCAGCAGCCAGATAGGAGGTTCCCCCCCCGGGGAGCTGTTTTTT. Protein: CASSQIGGSPPGELFF. The genes are TRBV7-9 and TRBJ2-2; possibly TRBD2 for D (5 bases). Trimming cost V 5 bases and J 6 bases, with 19 bases left between them. The CDR3 has 16 residues. Germline CDR1 SEHNR, CDR2 FQNEAQ (reference sequence).

This sequence joins TRBV10-3 and TRBJ1-2; D is undetermined. This CDR3 has 13 amino acids. The germline CDR1 and CDR2 sequences are ENHRY and SYGVKD. V was pared by 2 bases and J by 8 bases, with 12 bases between. The CDR3 loop is CAISESPADGYTF. CDR3 bases: TGTGCCATCAGTGAGAGCCCGGCAGACGGCTACACCTTC.

The CDR3 sequence is CASSLSADQPQHF. DNA for the CDR3: TGTGCCAGCAGCCTATCAGCAGATCAGCCCCAGCATTTT. The V and J genes are TRBV7-9 and TRBJ1-5; no firm D call. Deletions cut 5 bases from V and 5 bases from J, with 10 bases between. Germline lookup yields CDR1 SEHNR and CDR2 FQNEAQ (reference sequence). The CDR3 contains 13 residues.

The table lists this clone with a count of one. V and J are TRBV10-2 and TRBJ2-5; no reliable D call. CDR3 length equals 16 residues. Trimming removed 3 bases from V and 0 bases from J, with 14 bases in between. CDR1 is WSHSY, CDR2 SAAADI, per germline. The CDR3 DNA reads TGCGCCAGCAGTGAAGACTTCGGGCTGTACCAAGAGACCCAGTACTTC. This codes for CASSEDFGLYQETQYF.

This clone was detected only a few times. The rearrangement uses TRBV7-8 and TRBJ1-5; D not resolved. Trimming took off 2 bases at V and 2 bases at J, with 13 bases between the two ends. Looked up from germline, CDR1 is SGHVS and CDR2 is FQNEAQ. The CDR3 extends over 16 amino acids. The CDR3 region has the DNA TGTGCCAGCAGCTTACTTTCCAATTTCGGCAATCAGCCCCAGCATTTT. Translated, it gives CASSLLSNFGNQPQHF.

The V and J genes are TRBV6-5 and TRBJ2-7; D gene uncertain. CDR3 length: 14 residues. The V and J ends lost 5 bases and 3 bases respectively, with 14 bases between them. Germline V gene sequence: CDR1 MNHEY, CDR2 SVGAGI. This CDR3 reads CASSLMVVGYEQYF. DNA of the CDR3: TGTGCCAGCAGTCTCATGGTAGTAGGCTACGAGCAGTACTTC.

V and J are TRBV11-3 and TRBJ1-1; TRBD1 is a possible D gene (5 bases). Germline-derived CDR1 and CDR2 are SGHNT and YENEEA. The V end was cut by 5 bases, the J end by 5 bases, with 12 bases between. CDR3 length: 13 amino acids. The CDR3 loop is CASSAYWGTEAFF. The CDR3 DNA reads TGTGCCAGCAGCGCGTATTGGGGGACTGAAGCTTTCTTT.